This entry lists 8 T cell receptor beta chains sequenced from one sample in a study of T cell responses to AZD1222 COVID-19 vaccine. Data came from immunoSEQ multiplex PCR; TCRdb stores just in-frame clones and leaves some out. The table has approximately 150,000 clones, 88% seen once. The input for sequencing was peripheral blood, taken 28 days after the second dose of the MenACWY control vaccine. The origin of the receptors is an adult who received the MenACWY meningococcal vaccine as a control.

The table lists this clone with a count of one. This chain connects TRBV7-9 to TRBJ2-2; D might be TRBD1 (5 bases). Germline values: CDR1 SEHNR, CDR2 FQNEAQ (reference sequence). The CDR3 is made up of 15 amino acids. V was shortened by 4 bases and J by 0 bases, with 9 bases between the two germline ends. This CDR3 is CASSSQVSNTGELFF. CDR3 DNA: TGTGCCAGCAGCTCACAGGTTTCGAACACCGGGGAGCTGTTTTTT. Looking up the rest from reference TRBV7-9 and TRBJ2-2 gives the full variable domain: DTGVSQNPRHKITKRGQNVTFRCDPISEHNRLYWYRQTLGQGPEFLTYFQNEAQLEKSRLLSDRFSAERPKGSFSTLEIQRTEQGDSAMYLCASSSQVSNTGELFFGEGSRLTVL.

The CDR3 coding sequence is TGCGCCAGCAGCCCCGTGGGACAGGGCCTACATTCACCCCTCCACTTT. Its protein is CASSPVGQGLHSPLHF. This chain joins TRBV4-1 and TRBJ1-6; TRBD1 aligns across 9 bases. This CDR3 contains 16 residues. Germline V gives CDR1 MGHRA, CDR2 YSYEKL. V was pared by 4 bases and J by 8 bases, with 9 bases of the junction left unmatched.

This clone was observed once. The chain uses TRBV6-5 and TRBJ2-7; 7 nucleotides align to TRBD1. The CDR3 covers 15 residues. The J segment lost 5 bases and the V segment lost 2 bases, leaving 9 bases of the junction unmatched. The germline V gene has CDR1 MNHEY and CDR2 SVGAGI. The CDR3 here is CASSYRQGGADEQYF. CDR3 in DNA: TGTGCCAGCAGTTACCGACAAGGGGGCGCCGACGAGCAGTACTTC.

The rearrangement links TRBV10-3 to TRBJ2-5; D may correspond to TRBD1 or TRBD2 (5 bases each). V lost 8 bases, J lost 4 bases, and 14 bases lay in between. Germline-derived CDR1 and CDR2 are ENHRY and SYGVKD. There are 13 residues in the CDR3. CDR3 sequence: CAIGAAGGETQYF. For the CDR3, the DNA is TGTGCCATCGGAGCTGCTGGGGGAGAGACCCAGTACTTC.

The V and J genes are TRBV7-9 and TRBJ1-5; no definite D call. V shed 4 bases and J shed 9 bases, with 10 bases lying between them. Looked up from germline, CDR1 is SEHNR and CDR2 is FQNEAQ (reference sequence). CDR3 length equals 12 residues. CDR3 sequence: CASSSLLGPQHF. The CDR3 bases are TGTGCCAGCAGCTCCCTACTTGGGCCCCAGCATTTT.

Details on this clone: Other nucleotide sequences in the sample specify the same CDR3. The genes are TRBV5-1 and TRBJ1-6; D uncertain. Germline lookup yields CDR1 SGHRS and CDR2 YFSETQ. This CDR3 comprises 14 residues. Trimming stripped 0 bases from V and 6 bases from J, with 7 bases between. This chain's CDR3 is CASSLGTVNSPLHF. The CDR3 DNA follows: TGCGCCAGCAGCTTGGGGACGGTTAATTCACCCCTCCACTTT.

This clone was counted between two and nine times. The chain joins TRBV7-9 to TRBJ2-1; D is uncertain. CDR3 size: 12 residues. CDR1 and CDR2 (germline): SEHNR, FQNEAQ (reference sequence). V was clipped by 2 bases and J by 7 bases, with 6 bases between them. The CDR3 DNA reads TGTGCCAGCAGCTTAACTGGGAATGAGCAGTTCTTC. Translating gives CASSLTGNEQFF.

The rearrangement joins TRBV15 to TRBJ2-3; D is unclear. There are 18 residues in the CDR3. The germline gives CDR1 LNHNV, CDR2 YYDKDF (reference sequence). Trimming took 1 base from V and 2 from J, leaving 19 bases between them. CDR3 DNA: TGTGCCACCAGCAGAGTCCCTCCCGAGACTGGAGTCACAGATACGCAGTATTTT. Translation: CATSRVPPETGVTDTQYF.